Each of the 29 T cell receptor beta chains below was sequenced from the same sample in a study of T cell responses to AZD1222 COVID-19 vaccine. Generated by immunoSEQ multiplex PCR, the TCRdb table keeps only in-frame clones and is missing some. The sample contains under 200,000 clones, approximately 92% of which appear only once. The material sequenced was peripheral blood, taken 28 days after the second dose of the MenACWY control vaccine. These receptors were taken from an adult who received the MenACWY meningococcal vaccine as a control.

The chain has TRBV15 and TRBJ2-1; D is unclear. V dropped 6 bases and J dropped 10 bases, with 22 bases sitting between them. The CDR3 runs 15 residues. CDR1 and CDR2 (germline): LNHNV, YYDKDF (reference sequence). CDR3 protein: CATSILPTPESEQFF. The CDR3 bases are TGTGCCACCAGTATTCTCCCAACTCCCGAATCGGAGCAGTTCTTC. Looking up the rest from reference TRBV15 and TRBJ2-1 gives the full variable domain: DAMVIQNPRYQVTQFGKPVTLSCSQTLNHNVMYWYQQKSSQAPKLLFHYYDKDFNNEADTPDNFQSRRPNTSFCFLDIRSPGLGDTAMYLCATSILPTPESEQFFGPGTRLTVL.

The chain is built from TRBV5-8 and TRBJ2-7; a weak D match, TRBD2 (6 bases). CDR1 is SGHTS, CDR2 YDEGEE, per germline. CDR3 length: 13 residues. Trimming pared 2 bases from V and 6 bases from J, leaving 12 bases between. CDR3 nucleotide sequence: TGTGCCAGCAGCTTCGTTCGGGGAGGCGAGCAGTACTTC. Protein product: CASSFVRGGEQYF. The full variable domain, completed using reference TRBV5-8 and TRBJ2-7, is EAGVTQSPTHLIKTRGQQATLRCSPISGHTSVYWYQQALGLGLQFLLWYDEGEERNRGNFPPRFSGRQFPNYSSELNVNALELEDSALYLCASSFVRGGEQYFGPGTRLTVT.

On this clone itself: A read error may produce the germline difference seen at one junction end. The CDR3 loop is CASSPQGAEQYF. CDR3 sequence (DNA): TGTGCCAGCTCCCCACAAGGAGCCGAGCAGTACTTC. V and J are TRBV18 and TRBJ2-7; D uncertain. The CDR3 length is 12 residues. Germline CDR1 KGHSH, CDR2 LQKENI. Looking up the rest from reference TRBV18 and TRBJ2-7 gives the full variable domain: NAGVMQNPRHLVRRRGQEARLRCSPMKGHSHVYWYRQLPEEGLKFMVYLQKENIIDESGMPKERFSAEFPKEGPSILRIQQVVRGDSAAYFCASSPQGAEQYFGPGTRLTVT.

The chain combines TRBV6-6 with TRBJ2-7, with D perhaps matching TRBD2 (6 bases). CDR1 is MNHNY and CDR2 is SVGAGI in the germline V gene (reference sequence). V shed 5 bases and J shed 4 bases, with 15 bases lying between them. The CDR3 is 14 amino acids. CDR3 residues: CASSPGTSKYEQYF. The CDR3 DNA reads TGTGCCAGCAGTCCCGGGACTTCTAAATACGAGCAGTACTTC.

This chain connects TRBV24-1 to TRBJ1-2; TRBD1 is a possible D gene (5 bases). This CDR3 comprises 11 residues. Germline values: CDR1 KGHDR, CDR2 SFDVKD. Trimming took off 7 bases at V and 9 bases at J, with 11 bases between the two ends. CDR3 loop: CATSNGARYTF. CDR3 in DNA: TGTGCCACCAGCAACGGGGCCCGCTACACCTTC.

The CDR3 nucleotides are TGTGCCAGTAGTATAGCAGGGAGTAACTATGGCTACACCTTC. Encoded protein: CASSIAGSNYGYTF. V gene TRBV19 combines with J gene TRBJ1-2, with D possibly TRBD1 on 5 matching bases. CDR3 size: 14 residues. The germline V gene has CDR1 LNHDA and CDR2 SQIVND (reference sequence). Between the trimmed V and J ends, which lost 1 base and 1 base, there was a span of 7 bases.

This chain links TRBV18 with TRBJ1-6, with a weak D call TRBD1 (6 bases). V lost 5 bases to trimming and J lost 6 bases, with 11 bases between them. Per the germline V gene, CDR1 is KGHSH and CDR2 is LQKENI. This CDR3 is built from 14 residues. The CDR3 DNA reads TGTGCCAGCTCATTCGGACAGCTTAATTCACCCCTCCACTTT. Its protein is CASSFGQLNSPLHF.

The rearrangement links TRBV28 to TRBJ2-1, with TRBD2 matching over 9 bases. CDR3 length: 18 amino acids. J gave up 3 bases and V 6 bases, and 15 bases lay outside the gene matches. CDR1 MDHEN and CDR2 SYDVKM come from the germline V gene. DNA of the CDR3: TGTGCCAGCAGCCCCCCACTTTTTACTAGCGGGCGCTACAATGAGCAGTTCTTC. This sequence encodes CASSPPLFTSGRYNEQFF.

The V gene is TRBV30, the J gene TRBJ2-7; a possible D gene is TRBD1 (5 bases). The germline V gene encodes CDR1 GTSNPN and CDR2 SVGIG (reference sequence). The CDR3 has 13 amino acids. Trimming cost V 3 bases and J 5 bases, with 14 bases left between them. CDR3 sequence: CAWSQGIRNEQYF. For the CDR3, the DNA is TGTGCCTGGAGCCAGGGAATAAGGAACGAGCAGTACTTC.

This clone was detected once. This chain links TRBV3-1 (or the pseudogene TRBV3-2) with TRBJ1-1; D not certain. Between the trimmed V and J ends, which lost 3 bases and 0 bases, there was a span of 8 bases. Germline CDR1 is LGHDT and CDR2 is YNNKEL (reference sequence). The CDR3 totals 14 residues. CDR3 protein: CASSQHTVNTEAFF. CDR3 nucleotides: TGTGCCAGCAGCCAGCACACAGTGAACACTGAAGCTTTCTTT.

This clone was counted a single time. The CDR3 nucleotides read TGTGCCACCAGCAGAGGACGACAGGGCTTCTCTGGAAACACCATATATTTT. Amino acids: CATSRGRQGFSGNTIYF. This chain joins TRBV15 and TRBJ1-3; TRBD1 matches 7 bases. The CDR3 length is 17 residues. The J segment lost 0 bases and the V segment lost 1 base, leaving 6 bases of the junction unmatched. Germline V lookup: CDR1 LNHNV, CDR2 YYDKDF (reference sequence).

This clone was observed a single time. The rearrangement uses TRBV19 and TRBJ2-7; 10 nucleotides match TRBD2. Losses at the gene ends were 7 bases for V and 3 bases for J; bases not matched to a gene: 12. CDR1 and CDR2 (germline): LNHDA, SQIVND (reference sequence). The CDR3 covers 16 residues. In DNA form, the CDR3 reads TGTGCCAGTACCCGTGGGAGTCTAGCGGGGGTCTACGAGCAGTACTTC. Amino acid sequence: CASTRGSLAGVYEQYF.

The CDR3, as DNA: TGCGCCAGCAGCTCGAGTGGGGAGGTCTATGGCTACACCTTC. Translation gives CASSSSGEVYGYTF. This chain uses TRBV5-1 with TRBJ1-2; D unresolved. Trimming left V 3 bases short and J 4 bases short, with 13 bases between. The CDR3 sequence is 14 residues long. Germline CDR1 reads SGHRS; CDR2 reads YFSETQ.

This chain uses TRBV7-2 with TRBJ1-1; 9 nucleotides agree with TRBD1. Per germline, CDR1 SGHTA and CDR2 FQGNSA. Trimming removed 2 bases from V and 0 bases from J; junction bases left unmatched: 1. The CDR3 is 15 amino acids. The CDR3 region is CASSLWDRVNTEAFF. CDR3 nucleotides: TGTGCCAGCAGCTTATGGGACAGGGTGAACACTGAAGCTTTCTTT.

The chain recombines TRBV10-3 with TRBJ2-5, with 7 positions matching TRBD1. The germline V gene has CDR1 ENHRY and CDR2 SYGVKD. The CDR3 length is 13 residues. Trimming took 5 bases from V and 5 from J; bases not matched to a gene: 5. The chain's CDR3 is CAISRQGLETQYF. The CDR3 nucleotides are TGTGCCATCAGTCGACAGGGATTGGAGACCCAGTACTTC.

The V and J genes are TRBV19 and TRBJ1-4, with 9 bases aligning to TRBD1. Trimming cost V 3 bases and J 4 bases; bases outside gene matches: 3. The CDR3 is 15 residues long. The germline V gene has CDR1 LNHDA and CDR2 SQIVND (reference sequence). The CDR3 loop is CASSITGGRNEKLFF. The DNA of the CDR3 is TGTGCCAGTAGTATCACAGGGGGCCGTAATGAAAAACTGTTTTTT. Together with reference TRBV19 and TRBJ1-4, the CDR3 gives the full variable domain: DGGITQSPKYLFRKEGQNVTLSCEQNLNHDAMYWYRQDPGQGLRLIYYSQIVNDFQKGDIAEGYSVSREKKESFPLTVTSAQKNPTAFYLCASSITGGRNEKLFFGSGTQLSVL.

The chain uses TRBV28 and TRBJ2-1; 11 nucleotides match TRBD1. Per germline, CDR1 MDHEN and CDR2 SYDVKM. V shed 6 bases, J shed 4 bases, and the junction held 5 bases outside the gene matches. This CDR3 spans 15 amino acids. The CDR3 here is CASSWTGGMYNEQFF. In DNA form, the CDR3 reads TGTGCCAGCAGCTGGACAGGGGGCATGTACAATGAGCAGTTCTTC.

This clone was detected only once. This chain's CDR3 is CASSPDLFEQYF. CDR3 nucleotides: TGTGCCAGCTCACCCGATCTATTCGAGCAGTACTTC. V is TRBV18 and J is TRBJ2-7; D is undetermined. V shed 3 bases and J shed 6 bases, with 9 bases lying between them. This CDR3 region has 12 residues. Germline values: CDR1 KGHSH, CDR2 LQKENI.

The CDR3 reads CATSREIWDTQYF. CDR3 sequence (DNA): TGTGCCACCAGCAGGGAAATCTGGGATACGCAGTATTTT. The chain has TRBV15 and TRBJ2-3; no clear D gene. Germline assignment: CDR1 LNHNV and CDR2 YYDKDF (reference sequence). Trimming stripped 3 bases from V and 6 bases from J, with 10 bases between. CDR3 length equals 13 residues.

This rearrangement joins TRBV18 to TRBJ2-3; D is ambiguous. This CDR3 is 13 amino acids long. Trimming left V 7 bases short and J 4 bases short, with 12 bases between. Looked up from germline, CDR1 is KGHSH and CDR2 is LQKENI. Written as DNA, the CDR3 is TGTGCCAGCTTAACCAATCCGGCAGATACGCAGTATTTT. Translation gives CASLTNPADTQYF. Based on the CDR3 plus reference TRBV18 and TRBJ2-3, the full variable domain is NAGVMQNPRHLVRRRGQEARLRCSPMKGHSHVYWYRQLPEEGLKFMVYLQKENIIDESGMPKERFSAEFPKEGPSILRIQQVVRGDSAAYFCASLTNPADTQYFGPGTRLTVL.

The CDR3 protein is CASSFRVQETQYF. The CDR3 DNA sequence: TGTGCCAGCAGCTTCAGGGTCCAAGAGACCCAGTACTTC. J is TRBJ2-5 and V is TRBV5-6; possibly TRBD1 for D (5 bases). The CDR3 has 13 amino acids. Between the trimmed V and J ends, which lost 2 bases and 1 base, there was a span of 6 bases. Germline loops: CDR1 SGHDT, CDR2 YYEEEE.

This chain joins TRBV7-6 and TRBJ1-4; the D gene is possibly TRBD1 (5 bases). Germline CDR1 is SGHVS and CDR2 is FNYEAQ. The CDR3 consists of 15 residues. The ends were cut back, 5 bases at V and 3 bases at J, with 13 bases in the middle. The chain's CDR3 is CASSPRAPSNEKLFF. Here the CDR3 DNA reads TGTGCCAGCAGCCCCAGGGCGCCGTCTAATGAAAAACTGTTTTTT.

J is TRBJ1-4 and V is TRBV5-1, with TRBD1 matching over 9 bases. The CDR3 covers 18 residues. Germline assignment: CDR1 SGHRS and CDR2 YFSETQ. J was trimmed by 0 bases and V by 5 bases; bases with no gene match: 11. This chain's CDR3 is CASSLMGTGFATNEKLFF. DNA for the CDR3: TGCGCCAGCAGTTTGATGGGGACAGGGTTTGCAACTAATGAAAAACTGTTTTTT.

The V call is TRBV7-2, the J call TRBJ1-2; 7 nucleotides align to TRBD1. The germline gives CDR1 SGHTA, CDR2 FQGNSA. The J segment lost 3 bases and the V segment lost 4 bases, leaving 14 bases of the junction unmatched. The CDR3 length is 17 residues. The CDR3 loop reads CASSSWATQGTYYGYTF. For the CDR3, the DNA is TGTGCCAGCAGCTCATGGGCTACACAGGGGACCTACTATGGCTACACCTTC.

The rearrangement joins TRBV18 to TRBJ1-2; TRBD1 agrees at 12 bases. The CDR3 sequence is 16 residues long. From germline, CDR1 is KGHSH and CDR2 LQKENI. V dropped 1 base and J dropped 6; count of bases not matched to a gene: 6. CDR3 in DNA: TGTGCCAGCTCACCACAGGGACAGGGGGCTTGGGATGGCTACACCTTC. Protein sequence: CASSPQGQGAWDGYTF.

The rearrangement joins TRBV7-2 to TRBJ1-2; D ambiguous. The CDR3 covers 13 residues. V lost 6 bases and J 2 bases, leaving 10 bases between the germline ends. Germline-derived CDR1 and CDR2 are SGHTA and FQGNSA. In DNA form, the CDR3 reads TGTGCCAGCAGTTCAGACGGGAACTATGGCTACACCTTC. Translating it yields CASSSDGNYGYTF.

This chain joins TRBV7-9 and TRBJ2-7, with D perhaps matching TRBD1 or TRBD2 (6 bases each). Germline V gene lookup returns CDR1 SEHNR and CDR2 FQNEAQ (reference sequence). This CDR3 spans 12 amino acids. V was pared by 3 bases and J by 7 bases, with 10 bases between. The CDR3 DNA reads TGTGCCAGCAGCTTCGGGGGCCGGGAGCAGTACTTC. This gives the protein CASSFGGREQYF.

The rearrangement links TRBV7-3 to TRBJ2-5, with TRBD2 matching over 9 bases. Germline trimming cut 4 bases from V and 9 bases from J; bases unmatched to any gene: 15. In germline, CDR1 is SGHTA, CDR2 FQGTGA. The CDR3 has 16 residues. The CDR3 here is CASSSSPGSAGGAQYF. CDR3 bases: TGTGCCAGCAGCTCCTCCCCGGGCTCGGCGGGGGGGGCCCAGTACTTC.

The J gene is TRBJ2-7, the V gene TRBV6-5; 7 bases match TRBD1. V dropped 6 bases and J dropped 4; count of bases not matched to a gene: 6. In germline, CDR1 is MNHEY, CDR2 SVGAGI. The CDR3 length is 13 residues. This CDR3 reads CASRPGQMYEQYF. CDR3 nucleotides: TGTGCCAGCAGACCGGGACAGATGTACGAGCAGTACTTC.